This T cell receptor (beta chain) derives from a study of long-term antiretroviral therapy in people with HIV. Findings and caveats of the study: In samples taken after ART, diversity increased but remained below transplant donor control levels.

Only United States sites treated participants with HIV. Samples held 1-10 million cryopreserved PBMC before DNA extraction. An immunoSEQ assay, version v3.0, was performed at survey level. Each sample aimed for about 35,000-55,000 sequenced T-cell genomes. This table comes from immunoSEQ multiplex PCR, and its TCRdb copy is limited to in-frame clones, with some not included. The table has about 34,000 clones, roughly 77% seen once. Looked up from germline, CDR1 is SQVTM and CDR2 is ANQGSEA. Trimming removed 6 bases at V and 5 bases at J, with 16 bases between. This CDR3 comprises 13 residues. A remark on this clone: Its target is not known.

The sample here was unsorted PBMCs, taken 1.9 years after starting antiretroviral therapy. The gene calls are TRBV29-1 and TRBJ1-2; tentatively, D is TRBD1 (5 bases). This clonotype was sampled from a man younger than 30 with HIV. As DNA, the CDR3 is TGCAGCGTCCTACCACAGGTCGGGTATGGCTACACCTTC. Translation: CSVLPQVGYGYTF.